This T cell receptor beta chain is from a study of T cell responses to AZD1222 COVID-19 vaccine. Comment on this clone: What it binds is not known.

The trim removed 0 bases at V and 4 bases at J, leaving 8 bases unmatched. The CDR3 runs to 16 residues. Germline CDR1 is SGHRS and CDR2 is YFSETQ. TCRdb's table, derived via immunoSEQ multiplex PCR, lists solely in-frame clones and lacks some. This sample has about 150,000 clones, with 80% to 95% found just once. General study results and limits: Repertoire sampling was restricted to post-peak T cell response timepoints. Seropositive AZD1222 recipients at baseline numbered only 6 or 7. Researchers report vaccine-associated CD4 TCRs spanning spike, with dominance at 160-218 and 743-854. Most donors were white British and more were female, and clonal diversity was possibly underestimated.

The receptor comes from an adult in good health. The input for sequencing was peripheral blood, taken on day 0 of AZD1222 vaccination. V usage is TRBV5-1 and J usage is TRBJ1-1, with 8 bases lining up with TRBD1. CDR3 region: CASSLVGQGASTEAFF. CDR3 DNA: TGCGCCAGCAGCTTGGTGGGGCAGGGGGCGAGCACTGAAGCTTTCTTT.